The clone carrying this T cell receptor (beta chain) was seen only a few times. The antigen is undetermined. Sequenced by immunoSEQ multiplex PCR; TCRdb stores in-frame clones only, minus some. The sample includes tens of thousands of clones, around 93% of them seen just once. The source of the sample is a study of graft-versus-host responses after intestinal transplantation. Turning to the study itself: The transplants performed in recipients were multivisceral, liver-intestinal, or isolated intestinal. Anti-thymocyte globulin served as induction for all recipients, who then took tacrolimus and steroids for about three years.

Germline V gene data show CDR1 as MGHDK and CDR2 as SYGVNS. Trimming pared 9 bases from V and 1 base from J, leaving 9 bases between. The CDR3 spans 12 residues. General study findings and limits: Early post-transplant declines in HvG were associated with peak levels of circulating GvH clones. Within the allografts of patients who had graft-donor T cell macrochimerism, graft-versus-host to host-versus-graft clonal ratios were high.

The rearrangement links TRBV25-1 to TRBJ1-1; no clear D. This TCR was recovered from a human donor who was the organ donor for an intestinal transplant. Here the sequenced sample was unstimulated CD4+ T cells sorted from spleen or lymph node cells, taken before transplant. The chain's CDR3 is CARRGANTEAFF. As DNA, the CDR3 is TGTGCCAGGCGAGGTGCGAACACTGAAGCTTTCTTT. Filled out from reference TRBV25-1 and TRBJ1-1, the complete variable domain reads EADIYQTPRYLVIGTGKKITLECSQTMGHDKMYWYQQDPGMELHLIHYSYGVNSTEKGDLSSESTVSRIRTEHFPLTLESARPSHTSQYLCARRGANTEAFFGQGTRLTVV.